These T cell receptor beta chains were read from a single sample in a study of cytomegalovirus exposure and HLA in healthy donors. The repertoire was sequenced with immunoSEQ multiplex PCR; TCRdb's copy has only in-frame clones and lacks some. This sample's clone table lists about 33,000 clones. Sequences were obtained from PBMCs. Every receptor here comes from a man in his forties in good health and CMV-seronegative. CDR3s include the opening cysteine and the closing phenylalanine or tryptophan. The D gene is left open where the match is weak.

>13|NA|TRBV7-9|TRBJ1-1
TGTGCCAGCAGCTTCGGGGAAAACACTGAAGCTTTCTTT
CASSFGENTEAFF
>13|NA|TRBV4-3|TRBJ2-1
TGCGCCAGCAGCTACCAACAGGGAAATGAGCAGTTCTTC
CASSYQQGNEQFF
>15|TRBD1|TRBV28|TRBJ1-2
TGTGCCAGCAGTTTACTTACAGGGGGCAGGGATGGCTACACCTTC
CASSLLTGGRDGYTF
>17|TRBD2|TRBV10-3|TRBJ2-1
TGTGCCGCCGCCTCGACTAGCGGGAGAACCTCCTACAATGAGCAGTTCTTC
CAAASTSGRTSYNEQFF
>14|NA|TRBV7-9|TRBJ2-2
TGTGCCAGCCCCACTGACTATCGAACCGGGGAGCTGTTTTTT
CASPTDYRTGELFF
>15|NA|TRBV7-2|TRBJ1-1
TGTGCCAGCAGCTCCCCCGGTAGGGGGAGCCGTGAAGCTTTCTTT
CASSSPGRGSREAFF
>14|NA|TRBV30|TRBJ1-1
TGTGCCTGGAATTACCACTCAAGGGGCACTGAAGCTTTCTTT
CAWNYHSRGTEAFF
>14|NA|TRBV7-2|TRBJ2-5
TGTGCCAGCAGCTTAGCGGGAGCAAAAGAGACCCAGTACTTC
CASSLAGAKETQYF
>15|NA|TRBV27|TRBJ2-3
TGTGCCAGCAGTTTAAGCGGTCCACCTTGGGATACGCAGTATTTT
CASSLSGPPWDTQYF
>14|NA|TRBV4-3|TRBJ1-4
TGCGCCAGCAGCCAAGAGGCCACTAATGAAAAACTGTTTTTT
CASSQEATNEKLFF
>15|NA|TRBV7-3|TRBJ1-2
TGTGCCAGCAGCTTAACGAGGCAGGGGAGTTTTGGCTACACCTTC
CASSLTRQGSFGYTF
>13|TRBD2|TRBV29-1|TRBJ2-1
TGCAGCGGGGGACTAGCGGGAGCCAGTGAGCAGTTCTTC
CSGGLAGASEQFF
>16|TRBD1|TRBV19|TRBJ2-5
TGTGCCAGTAGTACTCCAAATTCAAGACAGGGGGGGACCCAGTACTTC
CASSTPNSRQGGTQYF
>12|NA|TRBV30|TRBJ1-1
TGTGCCTGGATCGGGGGGAGAACTGAAGCTTTCTTT
CAWIGGRTEAFF